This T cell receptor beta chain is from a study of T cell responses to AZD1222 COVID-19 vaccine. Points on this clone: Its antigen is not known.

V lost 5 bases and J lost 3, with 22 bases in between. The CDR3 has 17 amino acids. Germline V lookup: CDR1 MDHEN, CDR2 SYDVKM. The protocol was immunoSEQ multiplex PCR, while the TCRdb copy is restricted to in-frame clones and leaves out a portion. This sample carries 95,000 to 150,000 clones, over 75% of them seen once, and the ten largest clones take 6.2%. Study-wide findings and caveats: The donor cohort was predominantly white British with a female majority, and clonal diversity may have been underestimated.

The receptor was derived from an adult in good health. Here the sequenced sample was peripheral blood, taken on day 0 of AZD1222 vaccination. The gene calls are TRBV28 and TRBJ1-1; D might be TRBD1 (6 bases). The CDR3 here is CASSPASGGKGYTEAFF. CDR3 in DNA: TGTGCCAGCAGTCCCGCGTCGGGGGGCAAAGGATACACTGAAGCTTTCTTT.